This T cell receptor (beta chain) was recorded in a study of T cell changes during pregnancy in multiple sclerosis. The assay was immunoSEQ multiplex PCR, and TCRdb's table has in-frame clones only and misses some. Altogether 60,000 to 65,000 clones are present, 80% to 95% being singletons, with the ten largest covering approximately 2.3%. The CDR3 totals 16 residues. CDR1 MNHEY and CDR2 SMNVEV come from the germline V gene (reference sequence). V shed 5 bases and J shed 4 bases, with 20 bases lying between them. This sequence joins TRBV27 and TRBJ2-5; perhaps TRBD1 as D (5 bases). Sequenced here: peripheral blood, sampled in the first trimester of pregnancy. This clonotype was sampled from a female donor with multiple sclerosis, enrolled in a pregnancy study. CDR3 nucleotides: TGTGCCAGCAGTCCCAGGACATTCCCCCGGCGAGAGACCCAGTACTTC. This sequence encodes CASSPRTFPRRETQYF.